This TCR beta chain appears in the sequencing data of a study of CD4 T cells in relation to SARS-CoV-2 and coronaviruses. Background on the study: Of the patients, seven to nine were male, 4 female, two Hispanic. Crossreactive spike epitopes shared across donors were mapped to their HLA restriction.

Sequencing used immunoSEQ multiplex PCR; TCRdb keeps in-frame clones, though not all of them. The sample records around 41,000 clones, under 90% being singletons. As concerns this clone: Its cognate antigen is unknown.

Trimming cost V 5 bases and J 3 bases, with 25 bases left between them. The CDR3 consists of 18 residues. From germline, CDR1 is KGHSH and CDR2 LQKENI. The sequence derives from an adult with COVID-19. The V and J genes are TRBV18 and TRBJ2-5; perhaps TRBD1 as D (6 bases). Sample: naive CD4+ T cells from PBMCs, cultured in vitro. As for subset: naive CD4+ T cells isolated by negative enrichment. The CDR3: CASSATPTGQAVKETQYF. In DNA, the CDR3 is TGTGCCAGCTCAGCGACACCTACGGGACAAGCAGTGAAAGAGACCCAGTACTTC.